The subject of this entry is one TCR beta chain. Its antigen is unidentified. The data derive from a study of T cells in localized non-small cell lung cancer. The study, taken as a whole, reports: A raised T cell density in blood coincided with lengthier overall survival. Maximal T cell clonality occurred in uninvolved adjacent lung, with tumor ranking below it. As only one tumor region underwent sequencing, heterogeneity remains possible. For the top 100 tumor clones, a median about 56 also appeared in adjacent lung.

Germline loops: CDR1 MDHEN, CDR2 SYDVKM. The CDR3 length is 15 residues. Trimming removed 2 bases from V and 5 bases from J, with 15 bases in between. Generated by immunoSEQ multiplex PCR, the TCRdb table keeps only in-frame clones and is missing some. Of more than 9,000 clones detected, 48% appear once; the ten largest clones hold 4.2%. Sequenced material: lymph node tissue, taken before any cancer treatment. This sequence joins TRBV28 and TRBJ1-1; D unresolved. The receptor was derived from a woman aged 35 to 70 with stage II squamous cell lung carcinoma. CDR3 sequence: CASSLGRTRRTEAFF. CDR3 DNA sequence: TGTGCCAGCAGTTTAGGCCGGACCCGGAGGACTGAAGCTTTCTTT. Using reference TRBV28 and TRBJ1-1 for the parts outside the CDR3, the full variable domain is DVKVTQSSRYLVKRTGEKVFLECVQDMDHENMFWYRQDPGLGLRLIYFSYDVKMKEKGDIPEGYSVSREKKERFSLILESASTNQTSMYLCASSLGRTRRTEAFFGQGTRLTVV.